This T cell receptor beta chain derives from a study of regulatory dendritic cells for organ transplantation. Study observations and caveats: Resting memory CD8+ T cells held the most alloreactive clonotypes.

Sorted subsets were CFSE-labeled and cultured about 5 days with allogeneic dendritic cells. Turning to this clone: Its antigen is not known.

In germline, CDR1 is DFQATT, CDR2 SNEGSKA (reference sequence). The CDR3 extends over 11 amino acids. Trimming shortened V by 6 bases and J by 3 bases, and 8 bases separated the two germline ends. Produced via immunoSEQ multiplex PCR; TCRdb's table is partial and in-frame only. The repertoire holds around 19,000 clones, with approximately 85% as singletons. The chain recombines TRBV20-1 with TRBJ2-5; the D is unclear. This clonotype was obtained from a human donor in good health. Sequences were obtained from naive CD4+ T cells from blood cultured with regulatory dendritic cells. The subset is: CD45RA+ naive T cells. The CDR3 DNA reads as TGCAGTGCCAGGTGGAAAGAGACCCAGTACTTC. Its protein product is CSARWKETQYF.